This T cell receptor (beta chain) was sequenced for a study of T cells after yellow fever vaccination. Whole-study results and caveats: Subsequent to the booster, the majority of primary-vaccination clones reappeared (roughly 95% CD4, approximately 90% CD8).

CDR1 is SNHLY and CDR2 is FYNNEI in the germline V gene. The CDR3 is made up of 13 amino acids. Trimming cost V 6 bases and J 5 bases, with 13 bases left between them. Universal primer sites and UMIs were introduced during 5'RACE template-switching synthesis of TCR cDNA. MiXCR was run by TCRdb on the 5' RACE reads, yielding one entry per CDR3 protein. The profile shows 100,000 to 150,000 distinct CDR3 sequences, roughly 9% of them singletons. This clonotype was recorded a few times. Its antigen is undetermined. The V and J genes are TRBV2 and TRBJ2-5; unclear D gene. The sample was CD8+ T cells sorted from PBMCs, taken on the day of the yellow fever booster vaccination. This sequence originates from a man in his late teens or twenties who received the YFV17D yellow fever vaccine. The CDR3 reads CASSDSELETQYF. DNA of the CDR3: TGTGCCAGCAGCGACTCCGAATTGGAGACCCAGTACTTC.